This TCR beta chain was found in a study of T cells in localized non-small cell lung cancer (dated by TCRdb to 2018 to 2020). Regarding the complete study: Comparing tumors with uninvolved tumor-adjacent lungs, the study looked at the T cell repertoires of 220 or so patients with early-stage NSCLC. The cohort consisted of roughly 240 treatment-naive NSCLC patients whose localized lung tumors had been resected. A mean age of approximately 66 years was recorded for the NSCLC patients, of whom roughly 130 were male and more than 95 were female. Overall results and qualifications from the work: Because multi-region tumor sequencing was not performed, intratumor heterogeneity could not be ruled out. Because of the exploratory design, TCR variables were selected using unadjusted p-values without false-discovery rate correction. The highest T cell clonality was observed in uninvolved tumor-adjacent lung, where clonality exceeded that of tumor, suggesting that antigenic responses were more focused in uninvolved tumor-adjacent lung. Higher T cell density in blood was associated with longer overall survival, whereas higher clonality in adjacent lung was associated with shorter survival. A median of 57 of the top 100 tumor clones were detected in paired uninvolved adjacent lung, and 28 of these tumor clones were also found among the top 100 clones of the paired uninvolved adjacent lung.

At diagnosis, tumor, uninvolved tumor-adjacent lung and peripheral blood were collected and then preserved as a mix of FFPE and fresh-frozen material. Blood samples were analyzed as peripheral blood mononuclear cells for TCR repertoire profiling. About this clone: Its recognized antigen is unknown. No base quality information exists; no much larger clone differs at one position.

Sequences MNHEY (CDR1) and SVGAGI (CDR2) are obtained from the germline V gene. The CDR3 runs 15 residues from the cysteine to the phenylalanine. Only the CDR3 part of the read is kept: 45 bases, read in frame from the first base. V is clipped by 4 bases and J by 4 bases, and the sequence between their germline boundaries is 13 bases long. TCR beta CDR3 regions were sequenced from DNA using the immunoSEQ Assay. The authors processed their data as follows. T cell density was computed as TCR beta template counts normalized to usable DNA estimated by amplifying housekeeping genes. Using the preseqR package, richness was estimated by extrapolating to 120,000 templates for tissue samples and 400,000 templates for PBMC samples. Clonality was defined by subtracting Pielou's evenness from one. Differential abundance testing on productive amino-acid clonotypes, with a minimum total count of 5 and an alpha of 0.1, was used to identify tissue-enriched TCRs. The Jaccard Index and the Morisita Overlap Index were used to quantify repertoire overlap between compartments. GLIPH grouped TCR beta CDR3s together with public tetramer-defined viral CDR3s, and a viral motif had to include at least three viral sequences and also show V-gene enrichment. TCRdb retrieved this table from immuneACCESS and kept in-frame rearrangements only. Not all clones are present; in checked studies, unresolved V genes account for under half, and no reason is known for the remainder. The V and J calls and clone size are taken from that table; D and trimming were inferred from the DNA. Across this sample there are around 10,000 clones, with 70% to 80% seen only once. Of the sample, under 35% is held by the ten largest clones.

Sequences were derived from peripheral blood, sampled before any cancer treatment. This TCR came from a male donor aged 60 or older with stage I lung adenocarcinoma. This chain is built from TRBV6-5 and TRBJ1-4; the D segment could be TRBD1, given 6 matching bases. The DNA sequence follows: TGTGCCAGCAGTTCTCAGGACAGAATTAATGAAAAACTGTTTTTT. It is translated as CASSSQDRINEKLFF.